What follows describes a single T cell receptor (beta chain). Antigen specificity is unknown. Trimming stripped 1 base from V and 6 bases from J, with 10 bases between. The CDR3 covers 13 residues. Pooled in the analysis were second doses at about 4 or about 12 weeks. These data are taken from a study of T cell responses to AZD1222 COVID-19 vaccine. Data came from immunoSEQ multiplex PCR; TCRdb stores just in-frame clones and leaves some out. The sample carries 150,000 to 250,000 clones, approximately 93% recorded once. Findings and limits, study-wide: It was only after the peak T cell response that any repertoires were sampled. When two AZD1222 doses had been given, Spike-specific TCR breadth and depth rose. It should be noted that donors were predominantly white British and more often female, and clonal diversity was possibly underestimated.

The receptor was derived from an adult who received the AZD1222 COVID-19 vaccine. The V and J genes are TRBV12-3 or TRBV12-4 and TRBJ2-7, with D possibly being TRBD1 (5 bases). The starting material was peripheral blood, obtained 28 days after the second AZD1222 dose. This CDR3 reads CASSLGQKGEQYF. DNA of the CDR3: TGTGCCAGCAGTTTAGGACAGAAAGGCGAGCAGTACTTC.